Sequencing of this T cell receptor beta chain was carried out in a study of blood T cell repertoires in COVID-19. Study-level information: The United States, Italy and Spain supplied acute and convalescent COVID-19 samples. PBMCs, B-cell-depleted T cells, or T cells were the source of the cDNA or gDNA that made up the material.

The V gene's germline CDR1 is MNHEY and CDR2 SVGAGI. Trimming cost V 7 bases and J 6 bases, with 21 bases left between them. This CDR3 spans 15 amino acids. Profiled with immunoSEQ multiplex PCR; TCRdb holds only in-frame clones, not every one. The data show about 130,000 clones, with around 83% seen just once and under 20% held by the top ten. V and J are TRBV6-5 and TRBJ1-1, with a weak D call TRBD1 (6 bases). Sequenced material: PBMCs or T cells enriched from blood (not recorded which). This receptor was identified in a young man who had recovered from COVID-19. The CDR3 reads CASNPTTGRGAEAFF. As DNA, the CDR3 is TGTGCCAGCAATCCTACTACAGGGCGAGGGGCTGAAGCTTTCTTT.